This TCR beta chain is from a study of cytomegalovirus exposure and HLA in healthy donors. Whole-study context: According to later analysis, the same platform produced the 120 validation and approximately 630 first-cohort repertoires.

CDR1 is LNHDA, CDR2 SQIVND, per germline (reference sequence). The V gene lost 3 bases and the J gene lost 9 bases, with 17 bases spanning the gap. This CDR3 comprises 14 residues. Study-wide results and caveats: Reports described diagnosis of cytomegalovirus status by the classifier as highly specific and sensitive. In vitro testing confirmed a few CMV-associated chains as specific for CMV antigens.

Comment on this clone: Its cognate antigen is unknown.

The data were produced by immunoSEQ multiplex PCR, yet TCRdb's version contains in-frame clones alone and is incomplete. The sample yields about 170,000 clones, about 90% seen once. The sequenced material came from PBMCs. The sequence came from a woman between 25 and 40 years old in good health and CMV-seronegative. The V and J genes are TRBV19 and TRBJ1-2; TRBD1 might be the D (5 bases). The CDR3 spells CASSISGRVPSYTF. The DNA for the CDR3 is TGTGCCAGTAGTATCTCGGGCAGGGTTCCCAGCTACACCTTC.